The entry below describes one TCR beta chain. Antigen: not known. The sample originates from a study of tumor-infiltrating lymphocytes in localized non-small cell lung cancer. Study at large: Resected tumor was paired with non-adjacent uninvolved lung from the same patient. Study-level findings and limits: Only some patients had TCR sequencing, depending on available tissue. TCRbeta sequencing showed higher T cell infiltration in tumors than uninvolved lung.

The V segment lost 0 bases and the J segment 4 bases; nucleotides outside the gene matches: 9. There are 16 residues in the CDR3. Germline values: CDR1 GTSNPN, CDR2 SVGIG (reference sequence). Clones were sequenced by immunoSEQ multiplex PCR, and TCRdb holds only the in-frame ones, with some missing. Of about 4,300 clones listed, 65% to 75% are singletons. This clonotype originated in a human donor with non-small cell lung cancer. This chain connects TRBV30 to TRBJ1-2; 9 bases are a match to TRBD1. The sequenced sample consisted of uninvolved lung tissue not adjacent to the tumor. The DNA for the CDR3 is TGTGCCTGGAGTGTCAGGGGGACAGGGCGCAGCTATGGCTACACCTTC. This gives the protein CAWSVRGTGRSYGYTF.